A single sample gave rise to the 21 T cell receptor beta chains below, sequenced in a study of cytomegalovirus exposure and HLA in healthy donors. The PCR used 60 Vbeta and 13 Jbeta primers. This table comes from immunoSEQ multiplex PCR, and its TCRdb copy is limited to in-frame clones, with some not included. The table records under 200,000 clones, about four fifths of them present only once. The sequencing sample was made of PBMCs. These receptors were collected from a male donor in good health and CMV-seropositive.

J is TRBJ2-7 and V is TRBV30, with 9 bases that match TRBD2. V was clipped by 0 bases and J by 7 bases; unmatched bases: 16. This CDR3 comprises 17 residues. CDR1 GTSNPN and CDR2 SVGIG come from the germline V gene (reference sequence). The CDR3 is CAWSVPPQLAGVREQYF. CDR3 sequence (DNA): TGTGCCTGGAGTGTCCCTCCCCAGTTAGCGGGAGTTCGAGAGCAGTACTTC.

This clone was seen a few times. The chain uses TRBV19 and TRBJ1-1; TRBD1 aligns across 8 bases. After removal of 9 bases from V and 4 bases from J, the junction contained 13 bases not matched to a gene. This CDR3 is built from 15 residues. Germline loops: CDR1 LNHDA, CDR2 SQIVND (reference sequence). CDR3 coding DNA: TGTGCCAGCACGGAGGGAGGACAGGGTTTCACTGAAGCTTTCTTT. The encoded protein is CASTEGGQGFTEAFF.

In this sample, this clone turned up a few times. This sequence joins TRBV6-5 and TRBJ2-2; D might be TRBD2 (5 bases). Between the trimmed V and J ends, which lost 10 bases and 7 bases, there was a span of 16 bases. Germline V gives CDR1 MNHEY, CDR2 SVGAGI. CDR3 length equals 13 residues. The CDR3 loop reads CATNPRVDGELFF. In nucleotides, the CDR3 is TGTGCCACCAACCCGAGGGTGGACGGGGAGCTGTTTTTT.

This CDR3 is CAWKIGGGIYGYTF. The CDR3 DNA follows: TGTGCCTGGAAAATCGGTGGAGGAATCTATGGCTACACCTTC. V is TRBV30 and J is TRBJ1-2; D is unclear. Looked up from germline, CDR1 is GTSNPN and CDR2 is SVGIG (reference sequence). V was cut by 4 bases and J by 4 bases, with 16 bases left in between. The CDR3 is 14 residues long. The full variable domain, with the rest looked up from reference TRBV30 and TRBJ1-2, is SQTIHQWPATLVQPVGSPLSLECTVEGTSNPNLYWYRQAAGRGLQLLFYSVGIGQISSEVPQNLSASRPQDRQFILSSKKLLLSDSGFYLCAWKIGGGIYGYTFGSGTRLTVV.

The CDR3 sequence is CASSQDRAGTNNEQFF. For the CDR3, the DNA is TGCGCCAGCAGCCAAGATAGGGCGGGTACTAACAATGAGCAGTTCTTC. V gene TRBV4-1 combines with J gene TRBJ2-1; D is possibly TRBD2 (5 bases). CDR1 and CDR2 from the germline V gene are MGHRA and YSYEKL. Trimming shortened V by 0 bases and J by 5 bases, and 14 bases separated the two germline ends. The CDR3 extends over 16 amino acids.

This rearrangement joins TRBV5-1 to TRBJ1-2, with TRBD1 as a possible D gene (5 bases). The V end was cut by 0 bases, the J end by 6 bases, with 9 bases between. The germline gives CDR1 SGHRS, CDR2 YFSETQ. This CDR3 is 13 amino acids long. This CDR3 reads CASSLAGVDGYTF. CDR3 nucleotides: TGCGCCAGCAGCTTGGCGGGGGTCGATGGCTACACCTTC.

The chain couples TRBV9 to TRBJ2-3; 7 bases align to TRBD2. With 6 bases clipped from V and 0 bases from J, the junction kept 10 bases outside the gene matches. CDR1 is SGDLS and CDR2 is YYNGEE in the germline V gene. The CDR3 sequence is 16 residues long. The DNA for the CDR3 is TGTGCCAGCACACTAGCGAGCCAACTCAGCACAGATACGCAGTATTTT. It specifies CASTLASQLSTDTQYF. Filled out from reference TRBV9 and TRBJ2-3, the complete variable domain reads DSGVTQTPKHLITATGQRVTLRCSPRSGDLSVYWYQQSLDQGLQFLIQYYNGEERAKGNILERFSAQQFPDLHSELNLSSLELGDSALYFCASTLASQLSTDTQYFGPGTRLTVL.

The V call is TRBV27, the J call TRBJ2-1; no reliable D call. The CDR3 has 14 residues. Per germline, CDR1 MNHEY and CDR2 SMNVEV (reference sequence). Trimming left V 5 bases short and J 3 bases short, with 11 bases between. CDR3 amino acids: CASSPAEVYNEQFF. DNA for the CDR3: TGTGCCAGCAGTCCGGCCGAGGTCTACAATGAGCAGTTCTTC.

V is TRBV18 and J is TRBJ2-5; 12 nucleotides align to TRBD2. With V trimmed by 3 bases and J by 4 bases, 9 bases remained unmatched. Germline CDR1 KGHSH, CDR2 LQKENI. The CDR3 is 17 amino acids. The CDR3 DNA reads TGTGCCAGCTCACCGTCTAGCGGGGGGGCGATGGCAGAGACCCAGTACTTC. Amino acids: CASSPSSGGAMAETQYF.

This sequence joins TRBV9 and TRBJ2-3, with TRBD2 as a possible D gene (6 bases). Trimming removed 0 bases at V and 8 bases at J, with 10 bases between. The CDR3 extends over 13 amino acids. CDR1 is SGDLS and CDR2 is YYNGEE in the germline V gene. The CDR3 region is CASSVASVGTQYF. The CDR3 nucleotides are TGTGCCAGCAGCGTAGCTAGCGTTGGTACGCAGTATTTT.

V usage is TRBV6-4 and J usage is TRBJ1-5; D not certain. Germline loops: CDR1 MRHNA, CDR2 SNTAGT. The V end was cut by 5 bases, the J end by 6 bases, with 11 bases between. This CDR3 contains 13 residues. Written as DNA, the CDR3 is TGTGCCAGCAGTCAGCAGTACAGTCAGCCCCAGCATTTT. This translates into CASSQQYSQPQHF.

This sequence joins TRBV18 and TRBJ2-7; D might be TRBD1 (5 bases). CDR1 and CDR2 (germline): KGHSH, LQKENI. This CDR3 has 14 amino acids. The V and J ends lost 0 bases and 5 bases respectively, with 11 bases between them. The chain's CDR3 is CASSPPGARDEQYF. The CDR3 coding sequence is TGTGCCAGCTCACCACCAGGGGCTCGCGACGAGCAGTACTTC.

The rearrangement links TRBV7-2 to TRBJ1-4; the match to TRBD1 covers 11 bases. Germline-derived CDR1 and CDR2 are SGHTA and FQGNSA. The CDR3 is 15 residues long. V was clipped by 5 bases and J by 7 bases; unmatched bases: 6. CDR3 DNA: TGTGCCAGCAGCGGGACAGGGGGAGAGGCTGAAAAACTGTTTTTT. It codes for CASSGTGGEAEKLFF. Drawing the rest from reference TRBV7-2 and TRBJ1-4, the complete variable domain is GAGVSQSPSNKVTEKGKDVELRCDPISGHTALYWYRQSLGQGLEFLIYFQGNSAPDKSGLPSDRFSAERTGGSVSTLTIQRTQQEDSAVYLCASSGTGGEAEKLFFGSGTQLSVL.

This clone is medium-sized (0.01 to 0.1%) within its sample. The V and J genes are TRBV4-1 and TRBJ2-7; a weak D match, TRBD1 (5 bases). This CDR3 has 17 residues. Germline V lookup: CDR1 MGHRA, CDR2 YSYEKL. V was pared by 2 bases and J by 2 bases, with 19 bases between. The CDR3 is CASSQLWGDPLAYEQYF. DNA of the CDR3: TGCGCCAGCAGCCAACTCTGGGGCGACCCGCTCGCCTACGAGCAGTACTTC.

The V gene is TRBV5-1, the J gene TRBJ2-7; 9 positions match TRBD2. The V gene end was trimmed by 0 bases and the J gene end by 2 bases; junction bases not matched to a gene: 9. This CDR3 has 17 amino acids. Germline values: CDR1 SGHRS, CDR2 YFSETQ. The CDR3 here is CASSLGSGSDSTYEQYF. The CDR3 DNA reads TGCGCCAGCAGCTTGGGTAGCGGGAGTGACTCGACCTACGAGCAGTACTTC.

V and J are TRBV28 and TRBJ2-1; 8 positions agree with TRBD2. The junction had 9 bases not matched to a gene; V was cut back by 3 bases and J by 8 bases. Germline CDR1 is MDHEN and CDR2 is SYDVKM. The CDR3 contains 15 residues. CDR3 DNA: TGTGCCAGCAGTTTCCTCAGGGCGGGAGGTTATGAGCAGTTCTTC. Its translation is CASSFLRAGGYEQFF.

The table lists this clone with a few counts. CDR3 DNA sequence: TGCGCCAGCAGCAGGGAACTAGCGGGAGGGTGGAATGAGCAGTTCTTC. It codes for CASSRELAGGWNEQFF. The chain recombines TRBV5-1 with TRBJ2-1; TRBD2 matches 13 bases. Unmatched junction bases numbered 8, after V lost 4 bases and J lost 7 bases. Germline V lookup: CDR1 SGHRS, CDR2 YFSETQ. This CDR3 is built from 16 residues. The full variable domain, rest sourced from reference TRBV5-1 and TRBJ2-1, is KAGVTQTPRYLIKTRGQQVTLSCSPISGHRSVSWYQQTPGQGLQFLFEYFSETQRNKGNFPGRFSGRQFSNSRSEMNVSTLELGDSALYLCASSRELAGGWNEQFFGPGTRLTVL.

The CDR3 DNA follows: TGTGCCAGCAGCCAAGTTCCAGGGCTCGAGCAGTACTTC. Translating it yields CASSQVPGLEQYF. The rearrangement joins TRBV14 to TRBJ2-7, with D perhaps matching TRBD1 (5 bases). The V gene lost 1 base and the J gene lost 6 bases, with 10 bases spanning the gap. CDR3 size: 13 residues. Germline V gives CDR1 SGHDN, CDR2 FVKESK.

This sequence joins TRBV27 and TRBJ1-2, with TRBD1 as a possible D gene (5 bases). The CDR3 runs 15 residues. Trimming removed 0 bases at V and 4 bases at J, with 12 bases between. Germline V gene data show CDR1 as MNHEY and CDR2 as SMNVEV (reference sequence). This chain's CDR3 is CASSLSGGYGYGYTF. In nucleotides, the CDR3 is TGTGCCAGCAGTTTATCGGGGGGTTATGGCTATGGCTACACCTTC.

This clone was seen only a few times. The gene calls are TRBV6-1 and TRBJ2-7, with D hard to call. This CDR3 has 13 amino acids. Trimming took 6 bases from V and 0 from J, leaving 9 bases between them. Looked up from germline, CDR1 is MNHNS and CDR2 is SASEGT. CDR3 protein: CASRPRVSYEQYF. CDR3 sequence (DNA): TGTGCCAGCAGGCCCCGGGTCTCCTACGAGCAGTACTTC.

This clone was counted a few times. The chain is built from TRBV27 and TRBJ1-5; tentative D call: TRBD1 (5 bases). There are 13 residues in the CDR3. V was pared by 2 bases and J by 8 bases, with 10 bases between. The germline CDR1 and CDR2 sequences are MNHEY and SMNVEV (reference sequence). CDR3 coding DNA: TGTGCCAGCAGTTTAAGACAGCTCGAGCCCCAGCATTTT. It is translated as CASSLRQLEPQHF.